A single sample gave rise to the 18 T cell receptor beta chains below, sequenced in a study of shared clonotypes between healthy human individuals. Here immunoSEQ multiplex PCR was the method, and the copy in TCRdb shows in-frame clones only, minus some. The table shows a few hundred thousand clones, with under 80% occurring only once. Source material: memory CD4+ T cells sorted from blood. Subset reported: CD45RA-negative fraction. Source of these receptors: a man aged 25-40 years in good health.

The rearrangement links TRBV19 to TRBJ2-5; 8 nucleotides align to TRBD2. The CDR3 runs to 14 residues. Looked up from germline, CDR1 is LNHDA and CDR2 is SQIVND (reference sequence). The trim removed 3 bases at V and 4 bases at J, leaving 4 bases unmatched. The CDR3: CASSISAGGETQYF. CDR3 in DNA: TGTGCCAGTAGTATTTCGGCGGGGGGAGAGACCCAGTACTTC.

The chain has TRBV6-1 and TRBJ2-3; 8 nucleotides align to TRBD2. The length of the CDR3 is 14 residues. The germline CDR1 and CDR2 sequences are MNHNS and SASEGT. V shed 5 bases, J shed 5 bases, and the junction held 6 bases outside the gene matches. This CDR3 is CASSFAGGGDTQYF. CDR3 in DNA: TGTGCCAGCAGTTTCGCGGGAGGAGGAGATACGCAGTATTTT.

This clone was observed a handful of times. The chain joins TRBV15 to TRBJ2-5, with TRBD1 matching 8 bases. There are 14 residues in the CDR3. Trimming removed 4 bases from V and 2 bases from J; junction bases left unmatched: 3. Germline V CDR1 and CDR2: LNHNV, YYDKDF (reference sequence). CDR3 nucleotides: TGTGCCACCAGCAAGGGACAGGAACAAGAGACCCAGTACTTC. Translation: CATSKGQEQETQYF.

The V and J genes are TRBV18 and TRBJ2-1; 9 bases line up with TRBD2. The germline V gene encodes CDR1 KGHSH and CDR2 LQKENI. There are 16 residues in the CDR3. Losses at the gene ends were 0 bases for V and 0 bases for J; bases not matched to a gene: 0. This chain's CDR3 is CASSPPSGSSYNEQFF. The DNA for the CDR3 is TGTGCCAGCTCACCACCTAGCGGGAGCTCCTACAATGAGCAGTTCTTC. Together with reference TRBV18 and TRBJ2-1, the CDR3 gives the full variable domain: NAGVMQNPRHLVRRRGQEARLRCSPMKGHSHVYWYRQLPEEGLKFMVYLQKENIIDESGMPKERFSAEFPKEGPSILRIQQVVRGDSAAYFCASSPPSGSSYNEQFFGPGTRLTVL.

The V gene is TRBV14, the J gene TRBJ2-1; 7 bases are a match to TRBD1. Germline V gives CDR1 SGHDN, CDR2 FVKESK. J lost 10 bases, V lost 4 bases, and 7 bases had no gene match. The CDR3 length is 13 residues. The CDR3 region has the DNA TGTGCCAGCAGCCCAACAGGGGCAAGAGAGCAGTTCTTC. Its translation is CASSPTGAREQFF.

This chain links TRBV2 with TRBJ1-3; perhaps TRBD1 as D (5 bases). The CDR3 length is 16 residues. V was trimmed by 2 bases and J by 0 bases, leaving 11 bases between them. Germline V gene data show CDR1 as SNHLY and CDR2 as FYNNEI. CDR3 sequence (DNA): TGTGCCAGCAGTGAACTGGGACCGAGCTCTGGAAACACCATATATTTT. Protein: CASSELGPSSGNTIYF.

The rearrangement uses TRBV14 and TRBJ1-3; D not certain. Looked up from germline, CDR1 is SGHDN and CDR2 is FVKESK. This CDR3 is built from 14 residues. V gave up 6 bases and J gave up 3 bases, with 12 bases separating them. DNA of the CDR3: TGTGCCAGCAGGCTGAAGTCCGGTGGAAACACCATATATTTT. Translation: CASRLKSGGNTIYF.

The sample holds a few counts of this clone. CDR3 protein: CASTPRSGASTDTQYF. The CDR3 DNA reads TGCGCCAGCACCCCGCGGAGCGGAGCTAGCACAGATACGCAGTATTTT. The genes are TRBV5-1 and TRBJ2-3, with D tentatively TRBD2 (5 bases). In germline, CDR1 is SGHRS, CDR2 YFSETQ. V was clipped by 6 bases and J by 0 bases, with 17 bases between them. CDR3 size: 16 residues.

This clone turned up a few times. V is TRBV29-1 and J is TRBJ1-2, with 7 bases fitting TRBD1. The germline CDR1 and CDR2 sequences are SQVTM and ANQGSEA. The ends lost 7 bases at V and 2 bases at J; junction bases unmatched: 1. The CDR3 length is 11 residues. The CDR3 loop reads CSGGQNYGYTF. Here the CDR3 DNA reads TGCAGCGGGGGACAGAACTATGGCTACACCTTC.

This clone was counted once. The rearrangement uses TRBV5-1 and TRBJ2-1; weak D call: TRBD1 (6 bases). The CDR3 totals 19 residues. Trimming took 0 bases from V and 1 from J, leaving 20 bases between them. CDR1 is SGHRS and CDR2 is YFSETQ in the germline V gene. CDR3 amino acids: CASSLGNRGLFSSYNEQFF. The CDR3 DNA sequence: TGCGCCAGCAGCTTGGGTAATAGGGGGTTATTTAGTTCCTACAATGAGCAGTTCTTC.

This clone occurred a few times. Germline is not matched at one junction end, which may reflect a read error. The V call is TRBV18, the J call TRBJ2-2, with D possibly TRBD1 on 6 matching bases. Germline CDR1 KGHSH, CDR2 LQKENI. The CDR3 is 16 residues long. CDR3 sequence (DNA): TGTGCCAGCTCACCACCGGGCACAGGGAACAACGGGGAGCTGTTTTTT. Its protein product is CASSPPGTGNNGELFF.

The J gene is TRBJ1-5, the V gene TRBV28; no clear D. The germline V and J ends were trimmed by 4 bases and 7 bases, with 14 bases remaining between them. This CDR3 spans 14 amino acids. CDR1 and CDR2 (germline): MDHEN, SYDVKM. CDR3: CASSSTHLGQPQHF. The CDR3 DNA sequence: TGTGCCAGCAGTTCCACCCATTTAGGCCAGCCCCAGCATTTT.

The table lists this clone with a count of one. The CDR3 is CASSDLLTGDEQYF. The CDR3 DNA reads TGCGCCAGCAGTGATCTACTGACAGGGGACGAGCAGTACTTC. This chain connects TRBV10-1 to TRBJ2-7, with 8 bases fitting TRBD1. V trimming: 3 bases; J trimming: 5 bases; junction bases outside the gene matches: 6. The CDR3 length is 14 residues. Per germline, CDR1 WNHNN and CDR2 SYGVQD (reference sequence).

The chain recombines TRBV5-1 with TRBJ2-2, with 11 bases that match TRBD2. Germline CDR1 is SGHRS and CDR2 is YFSETQ. The V and J ends lost 2 bases and 4 bases, in that order; junction bases with no gene match: 7. This CDR3 has 17 amino acids. The CDR3 DNA is TGCGCCAGCAGCTTTCTAGCGGGAGGTTCTACCACCGGGGAGCTGTTTTTT. It specifies CASSFLAGGSTTGELFF.

This clone appeared a few times. The CDR3 nucleotides are TGTGCCAGCAGCTTCCCCGACAAGATTGGCTACACCTTC. It translates to CASSFPDKIGYTF. V usage is TRBV7-2 and J usage is TRBJ1-2; D remains ambiguous. This CDR3 has 13 amino acids. The germline V gene has CDR1 SGHTA and CDR2 FQGNSA. Deletions cut 3 bases from V and 7 bases from J, with 12 bases between. Together with reference TRBV7-2 and TRBJ1-2, the CDR3 gives the full variable domain: GAGVSQSPSNKVTEKGKDVELRCDPISGHTALYWYRQSLGQGLEFLIYFQGNSAPDKSGLPSDRFSAERTGGSVSTLTIQRTQQEDSAVYLCASSFPDKIGYTFGSGTRLTVV.

The rearrangement uses TRBV7-9 and TRBJ2-1; weak D call: TRBD1 (6 bases). The ends were cut back, 4 bases at V and 0 bases at J, with 10 bases in the middle. The CDR3 spans 15 residues. Looked up from germline, CDR1 is SEHNR and CDR2 is FQNEAQ (reference sequence). CDR3 DNA: TGTGCCAGCAGCTCTTTACAGGGCTCCTACAATGAGCAGTTCTTC. This codes for CASSSLQGSYNEQFF. Full variable domain (missing parts from reference TRBV7-9 and TRBJ2-1): DTGVSQNPRHKITKRGQNVTFRCDPISEHNRLYWYRQTLGQGPEFLTYFQNEAQLEKSRLLSDRFSAERPKGSFSTLEIQRTEQGDSAMYLCASSSLQGSYNEQFFGPGTRLTVL.

This chain links TRBV28 with TRBJ2-5; perhaps TRBD1 as D (5 bases). The V and J ends lost 2 bases and 7 bases respectively, with 14 bases between them. There are 14 residues in the CDR3. Germline V gene lookup returns CDR1 MDHEN and CDR2 SYDVKM. CDR3 in DNA: TGTGCCAGCAGTTTACCTAACAGGATGGGGACCCAGTACTTC. This translates into CASSLPNRMGTQYF. Full variable domain (rest looked up from reference TRBV28 and TRBJ2-5): DVKVTQSSRYLVKRTGEKVFLECVQDMDHENMFWYRQDPGLGLRLIYFSYDVKMKEKGDIPEGYSVSREKKERFSLILESASTNQTSMYLCASSLPNRMGTQYFGPGTRLLVL.

This chain joins TRBV7-9 and TRBJ2-1; D is ambiguous. V was pared by 4 bases and J by 0 bases, with 7 bases between. Germline lookup yields CDR1 SEHNR and CDR2 FQNEAQ (reference sequence). This CDR3 region has 14 residues. The CDR3 DNA follows: TGTGCCAGCAGCTACTTAGACTCCTACAATGAGCAGTTCTTC. It encodes CASSYLDSYNEQFF.